This TCR beta chain was documented in a study of blood T cell repertoires in COVID-19. At the level of the study: Sites across the United States, Italy and Spain contributed samples from acute and convalescent COVID-19. PBMCs, B-cell-depleted T cells, or T cells provided the cDNA or gDNA that made up the material.

Sequencing used immunoSEQ multiplex PCR; TCRdb keeps in-frame clones, though not all of them. The sample lists some 200,000 clones; just under 85% were seen once. The CDR3 runs 16 residues. V lost 3 bases and J lost 5; bases outside the gene matches: 12. Germline loops: CDR1 SGHVS, CDR2 FNYEAQ. The rearrangement links TRBV7-6 to TRBJ2-7; 8 bases are a match to TRBD1. The TCR was taken from a human donor with acute or convalescent COVID-19. The donor label of this sample is uncertain. The material sequenced was peripheral blood. CDR3 sequence (DNA): TGTGCCAGCAGCTTGGCAACCCCGACAGGGGTACACGAGCAGTACTTC. It specifies CASSLATPTGVHEQYF.